Following are 10 T cell receptor beta chains from one sample sequenced in a study of cytomegalovirus exposure and HLA in healthy donors. The PCR was carried out with 60 Vbeta primers and 13 Jbeta primers. Measured with immunoSEQ multiplex PCR; TCRdb has only the in-frame clones, and not every one. The sample shows about 180,000 clones, 75% to 85% of them seen only once. Sequencing was performed on PBMCs. These receptors were obtained from a woman aged 25 to 39 in good health and CMV-seropositive.

The chain links TRBV6-1 to TRBJ2-3; 9 nucleotides line up with TRBD2. V was pared by 6 bases and J by 5 bases, with 9 bases of the junction left unmatched. The V gene's germline CDR1 is MNHNS and CDR2 SASEGT. The CDR3 consists of 15 residues. CDR3: CASSSGGRGGDTQYF. The CDR3 bases are TGTGCCAGCAGCTCCGGCGGGAGGGGTGGAGATACGCAGTATTTT.

The rearrangement links TRBV30 to TRBJ2-1; D is possibly TRBD2 (5 bases). V was clipped by 0 bases and J by 8 bases, with 14 bases between them. Germline V gene lookup returns CDR1 GTSNPN and CDR2 SVGIG (reference sequence). This CDR3 has 14 amino acids. The CDR3 is CAWSVREIGYEQFF. CDR3 DNA: TGTGCCTGGAGTGTAAGGGAGATTGGGTATGAGCAGTTCTTC.

The chain has TRBV7-9 and TRBJ1-5; D gene ambiguous. The V and J ends lost 1 base and 7 bases respectively, with 5 bases between them. CDR3 length: 12 amino acids. Germline CDR1 reads SEHNR; CDR2 reads FQNEAQ (reference sequence). The DNA of the CDR3 is TGTGCCAGCAGCTTAGAGGAGCAGCCCCAGCATTTT. Translation: CASSLEEQPQHF.

V is TRBV19 and J is TRBJ1-2; 9 bases align to TRBD1. Germline CDR1 and CDR2: LNHDA and SQIVND (reference sequence). With 3 bases clipped from V and 1 base from J, the junction kept 6 bases outside the gene matches. The CDR3 sequence is 16 residues long. CDR3 sequence reads: CASSIPGQGINYGYTF. CDR3 sequence (DNA): TGTGCCAGTAGTATCCCCGGACAGGGGATTAACTATGGCTACACCTTC.

This chain connects TRBV10-2 to TRBJ2-6; 7 bases align to TRBD2. The V gene end was trimmed by 5 bases and the J gene end by 2 bases; junction bases not matched to a gene: 6. The CDR3 covers 16 residues. The germline gives CDR1 WSHSY, CDR2 SAAADI. The CDR3 is CASSLLAGAGANVLTF. CDR3 DNA: TGCGCCAGCAGTCTCCTGGCGGGAGCTGGGGCCAACGTCCTGACTTTC.

The V gene is TRBV5-1, the J gene TRBJ2-1; 7 bases map to TRBD2. CDR3 size: 15 residues. Germline-derived CDR1 and CDR2 are SGHRS and YFSETQ. V shed 0 bases, J shed 9 bases, and the junction held 9 bases outside the gene matches. CDR3 amino acids: CASSLEGGSIGEQFF. CDR3 coding DNA: TGCGCCAGCAGCTTGGAAGGCGGGAGTATCGGTGAGCAGTTCTTC.

The V call is TRBV10-3, the J call TRBJ1-2; 8 bases map to TRBD1. The CDR3 runs to 13 residues. The V gene's germline CDR1 is ENHRY and CDR2 SYGVKD. Germline trimming cut 6 bases from V and 3 bases from J; bases unmatched to any gene: 3. The CDR3 sequence: CAIRETGDYGYTF. The CDR3, as DNA: TGTGCCATCAGGGAGACAGGGGACTATGGCTACACCTTC.

The chain has TRBV2 and TRBJ2-7, with D unresolved. This CDR3 comprises 16 residues. V lost 6 bases and J 3 bases, leaving 21 bases between the germline ends. The germline gives CDR1 SNHLY, CDR2 FYNNEI. This CDR3 is CASSATPRVRVYEQYF. The CDR3 DNA sequence: TGTGCCAGCAGCGCCACCCCACGGGTCCGGGTCTACGAGCAGTACTTC.

This chain connects TRBV27 to TRBJ1-5; 9 bases line up with TRBD1. CDR3 size: 18 residues. After removal of 5 bases from V and 3 bases from J, the junction contained 14 bases not matched to a gene. CDR1 MNHEY and CDR2 SMNVEV come from the germline V gene (reference sequence). In nucleotides, the CDR3 is TGTGCCAGCAGTCCAAATTCTCCCGGGACAGGGTCCAATCAGCCCCAGCATTTT. Its protein product is CASSPNSPGTGSNQPQHF.

This chain joins TRBV6-1 and TRBJ1-4; TRBD1 matches 9 bases. The CDR3 is made up of 13 amino acids. J lost 8 bases, V lost 5 bases, and 3 bases had no gene match. Germline V CDR1 and CDR2: MNHNS, SASEGT. The CDR3 protein is CASSLDRGEKLFF. The CDR3 nucleotides are TGTGCCAGCAGTCTGGACAGGGGAGAAAAACTGTTTTTT.